This TCR beta chain was captured by sequencing in a study of blood T cell repertoires in COVID-19. V gave up 2 bases and J gave up 7 bases, with 17 bases separating them. CDR3 length: 15 residues. Germline-derived CDR1 and CDR2 are MNHNS and SASEGT. In the original analysis: Estimates of nucleated cell counts were drawn from the amplification of reference gene primers. Repertoires were generated with immunoSEQ multiplex PCR, while TCRdb's copy carries only in-frame clones and drops some. That table is the source of V, J and clone size, and D and trimming were worked out from the DNA. The data show about 150,000 clones, with approximately 92% seen just once and over 12% held by the top ten.

Sequencing input: peripheral blood. The receptor's source is a woman aged 35 to 49 with acute or convalescent COVID-19. The rearrangement uses TRBV6-1 and TRBJ1-2; tentatively, D is TRBD1 (6 bases). The CDR3 is CASSERVGGPVGYTF. CDR3 coding DNA: TGTGCCAGCAGTGAACGGGTCGGGGGGCCGGTTGGCTACACCTTC.